The T cell receptor beta chain under discussion was sequenced for a study of spatial heterogeneity in lung cancer. Study-wide context: Each distinct TCR and UMI combination averaged more than ten appearances in raw reads.

Time point described: sample taken at primary tumor resection. In each case, whole RNA from tumor, nontumor lung or frozen PBMC was sequenced unsorted. This CDR3 spans 13 amino acids. Germline assignment: CDR1 DFQATT and CDR2 SNEGSKA (reference sequence). J gave up 2 bases and V 4 bases, and 3 bases lay outside the gene matches. TCR cDNA molecules were tagged individually, and each one carried a unique molecular identifier. From the 5' RACE reads, TCRdb called clonotypes with MiXCR, one entry per CDR3 protein. The sample yields more than 10,000 distinct CDR3 sequences, 5% to 6% seen once. This clonotype was recorded a few times. This beta chain is an unintended read in a library built for alpha chains; its size means little.

This sequence was found in a human donor with early-stage non-small cell lung cancer. The material was lung tumor tissue, obtained at surgery. The rearrangement joins TRBV20-1 to TRBJ2-7, with TRBD2 matching over 9 bases. In DNA form, the CDR3 reads TGCAGTGCTAAGGCTAGCGGGGCCTACGAGCAGTACTTC. Protein product: CSAKASGAYEQYF.